The clone carrying this T cell receptor (beta chain) was counted only a few times. Antigen: not known. The listed genes are named as in mouse. The CDR3 extends 3 residues past the end of the read, so its final part is completed from the germline J gene. This sample also contains other DNA sequences that code for the same CDR3. The V end lost 0 bases, the J end lost 1 base, and 7 bases lay between the germline ends. The CDR3 is 16 amino acids. The germline V gene encodes CDR1 LGHNA and CDR2 YNLKQL (reference sequence). This sample was included in a study of CD8+ T cells in alopecia areata. Study as a whole: Female roughly 7-11-week-old C3H/HeJ recipients received skin from 6-12-month-old C3H/HeJ graft donors with spontaneous alopecia.

Sequencing relied on a cDNA template that was reverse transcribed from extracted RNA. Assay: immunoSEQ multiplex PCR; the TCRdb copy retains only in-frame clones and omits some. The data show under 350,000 clones, with none appearing a single time. Findings and caveats of the study: With patients, TCR sharing proved less clear than in mice, a difference possibly related to HLA. When scalp samples are sequenced, resident alphabeta T cells of normal skin are also captured. Clonality in lesional scalp, especially alopecia totalis/universalis, exceeded that of normal scalp.

The pooled cutaneous lymph node cells were sorted using several markers (CD4, CD8alpha, NKG2D, NKG2ACE and others). The sequence derives from a C3H/HeJ mouse with alopecia areata. The strain's MHC: H2-k. Sequences were obtained from CD4+ T cells sorted from a lymph node. The chain carries TRBV5 and TRBJ1-6; no reliable D call. TRBJ1-6 is reported as an ORF; its role is uncertain. The sequenced part of the CDR3 DNA is TGTGCCAGCAGCCAAGAACAGACCTCCTATAATTCGCCC. This translates into CASSQEQTSYNSP. The whole CDR3 is CASSQEQTSYNSPLYF.